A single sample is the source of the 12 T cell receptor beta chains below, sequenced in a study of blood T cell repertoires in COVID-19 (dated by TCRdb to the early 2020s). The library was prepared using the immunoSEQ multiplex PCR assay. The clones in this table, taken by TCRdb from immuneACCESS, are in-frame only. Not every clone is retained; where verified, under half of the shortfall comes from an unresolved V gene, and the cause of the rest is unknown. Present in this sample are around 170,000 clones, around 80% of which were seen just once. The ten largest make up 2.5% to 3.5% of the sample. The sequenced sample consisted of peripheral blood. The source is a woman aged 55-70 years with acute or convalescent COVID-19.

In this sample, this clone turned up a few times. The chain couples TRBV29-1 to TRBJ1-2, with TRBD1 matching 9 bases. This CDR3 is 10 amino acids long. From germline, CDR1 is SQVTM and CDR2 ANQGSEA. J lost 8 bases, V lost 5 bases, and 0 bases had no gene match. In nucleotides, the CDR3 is TGCAGCGTTACAGGGGGCGGCTACACCTTC. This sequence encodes CSVTGGGYTF.

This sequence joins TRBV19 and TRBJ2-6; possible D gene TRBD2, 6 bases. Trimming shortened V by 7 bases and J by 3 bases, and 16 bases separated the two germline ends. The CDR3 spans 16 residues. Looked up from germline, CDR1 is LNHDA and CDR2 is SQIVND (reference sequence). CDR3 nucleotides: TGTGCCAGTAACGAGGCGGGGTCTCGTGGGGCCAACGTCCTGACTTTC. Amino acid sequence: CASNEAGSRGANVLTF.

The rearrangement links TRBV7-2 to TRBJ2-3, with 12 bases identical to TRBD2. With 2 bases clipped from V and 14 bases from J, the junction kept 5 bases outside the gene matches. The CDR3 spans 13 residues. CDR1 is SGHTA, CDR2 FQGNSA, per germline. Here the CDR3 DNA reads TGTGCCAGCAGCTTATCGACTAGCGGGGGTCGGTATTTT. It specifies CASSLSTSGGRYF.

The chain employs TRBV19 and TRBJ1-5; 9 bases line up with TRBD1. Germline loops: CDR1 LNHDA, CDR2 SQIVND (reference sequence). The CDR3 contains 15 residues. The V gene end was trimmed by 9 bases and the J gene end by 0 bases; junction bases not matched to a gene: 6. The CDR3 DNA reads TGTGCCAGCTACTGGGGACAGGGTAGCAATCAGCCCCAGCATTTT. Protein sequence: CASYWGQGSNQPQHF.

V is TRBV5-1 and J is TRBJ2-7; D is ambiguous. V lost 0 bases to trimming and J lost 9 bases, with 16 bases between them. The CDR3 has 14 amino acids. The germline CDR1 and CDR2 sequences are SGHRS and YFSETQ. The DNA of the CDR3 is TGCGCCAGCAGCTTGGCTTCGGTTGAAAATTTGCAGTACTTC. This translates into CASSLASVENLQYF.

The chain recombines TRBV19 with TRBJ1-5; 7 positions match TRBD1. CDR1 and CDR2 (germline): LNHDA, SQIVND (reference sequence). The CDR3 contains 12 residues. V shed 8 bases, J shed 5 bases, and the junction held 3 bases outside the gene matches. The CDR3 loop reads CASVGQYQPQHF. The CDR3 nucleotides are TGTGCCAGTGTGGGACAGTATCAGCCCCAGCATTTT.

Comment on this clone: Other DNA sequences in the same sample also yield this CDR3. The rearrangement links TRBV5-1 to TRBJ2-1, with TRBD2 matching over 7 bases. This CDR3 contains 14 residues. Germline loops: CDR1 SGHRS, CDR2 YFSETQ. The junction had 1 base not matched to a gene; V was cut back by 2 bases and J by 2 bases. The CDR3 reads CASSLSGAYNEQFF. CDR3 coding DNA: TGCGCCAGCAGCTTAAGCGGGGCCTACAATGAGCAGTTCTTC.

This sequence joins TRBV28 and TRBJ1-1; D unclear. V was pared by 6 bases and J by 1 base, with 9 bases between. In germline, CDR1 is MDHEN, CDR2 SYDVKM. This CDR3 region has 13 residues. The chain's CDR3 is CASSPAANTEAFF. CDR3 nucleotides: TGTGCCAGCAGCCCCGCGGCGAACACTGAAGCTTTCTTT.

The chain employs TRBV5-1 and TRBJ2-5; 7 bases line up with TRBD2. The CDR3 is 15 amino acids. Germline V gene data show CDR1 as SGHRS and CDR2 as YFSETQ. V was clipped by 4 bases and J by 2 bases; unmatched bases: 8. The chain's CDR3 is CASSRDVGGQETQYF. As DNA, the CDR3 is TGCGCCAGCAGCCGTGACGTGGGGGGGCAAGAGACCCAGTACTTC.

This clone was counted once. CDR3 coding DNA: TGCGCCAGCAGCCAAGATGACAGGGGCTCCTACAATGAGCAGTTCTTC. This codes for CASSQDDRGSYNEQFF. V and J are TRBV4-3 and TRBJ2-1, with 8 bases that match TRBD1. V trimming: 0 bases; J trimming: 0 bases; junction bases outside the gene matches: 1. Germline loops: CDR1 LGHNA, CDR2 YSLEER. The CDR3 consists of 16 residues.

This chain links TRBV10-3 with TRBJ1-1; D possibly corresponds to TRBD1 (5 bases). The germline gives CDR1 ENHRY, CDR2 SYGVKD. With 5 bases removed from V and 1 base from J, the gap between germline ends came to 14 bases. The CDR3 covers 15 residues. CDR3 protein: CAISQGKSWNTEAFF. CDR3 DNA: TGTGCCATCAGTCAGGGAAAGAGTTGGAACACTGAAGCTTTCTTT.

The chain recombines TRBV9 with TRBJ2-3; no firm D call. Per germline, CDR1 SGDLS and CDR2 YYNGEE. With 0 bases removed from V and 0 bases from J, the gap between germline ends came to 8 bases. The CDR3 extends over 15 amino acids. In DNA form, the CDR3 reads TGTGCCAGCAGCGTAGTCGCGGCGAGCACAGATACGCAGTATTTT. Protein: CASSVVAASTDTQYF.